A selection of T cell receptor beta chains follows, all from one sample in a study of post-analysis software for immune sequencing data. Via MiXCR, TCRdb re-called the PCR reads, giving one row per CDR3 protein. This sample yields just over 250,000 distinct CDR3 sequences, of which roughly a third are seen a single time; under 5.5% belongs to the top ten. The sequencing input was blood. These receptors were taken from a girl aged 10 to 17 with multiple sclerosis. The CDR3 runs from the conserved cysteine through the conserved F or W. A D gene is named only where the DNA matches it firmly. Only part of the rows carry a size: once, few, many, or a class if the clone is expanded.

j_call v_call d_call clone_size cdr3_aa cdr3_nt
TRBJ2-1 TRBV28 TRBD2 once CAGKAPSGGASEQFF TGTGCCGGCAAAGCGCCTAGCGGGGGGGCGAGTGAGCAGTTCTTC
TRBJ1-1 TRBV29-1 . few CSVGGYAEAFF TGCAGCGTTGGGGGGTACGCTGAAGCTTTCTTT
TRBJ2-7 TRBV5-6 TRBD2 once CASRRTSAYEQYF TGTGCCAGCAGAAGGACTAGCGCCTACGAGCAGTACTTC
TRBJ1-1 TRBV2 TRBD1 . CASTRDRVGTEAFF TGTGCCAGCACCAGGGACAGGGTGGGAACTGAAGCTTTCTTT
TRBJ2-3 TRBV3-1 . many CASSRTRTDTQYF TGTGCCAGCAGCCGAACGAGGACAGATACGCAGTATTTT
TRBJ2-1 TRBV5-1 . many CASSLGQGTLGEQFF TGCGCCAGCAGCTTGGGGCAGGGGACCCTAGGTGAGCAGTTCTTC
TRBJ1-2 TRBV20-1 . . CSAAEGFSYGYTF TGCAGTGCTGCCGAGGGGTTTTCGTATGGCTACACCTTC
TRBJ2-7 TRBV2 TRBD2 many CASSPPGGFEQYF TGTGCCAGCAGTCCCCCGGGGGGATTCGAGCAGTACTTC
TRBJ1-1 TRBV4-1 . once CASSQDLGNTEAFF TGCGCCAGCAGCCAAGATTTGGGGAACACTGAAGCTTTCTTT
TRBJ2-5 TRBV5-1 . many CASSRTQYF TGCGCCAGCAGCCGGACCCAGTACTTC
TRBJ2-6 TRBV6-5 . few CASSRTPGANVLTF TGTGCCAGCAGCCGTACCCCAGGGGCCAACGTCCTGACTTTC
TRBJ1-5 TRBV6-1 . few CASRVQGDNQPQHF TGTGCCAGCAGGGTTCAGGGCGACAATCAGCCCCAGCATTTT
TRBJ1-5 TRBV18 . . CASSGTEGSNQPQHF TGTGCCAGCTCCGGTACTGAGGGTAGCAATCAGCCCCAGCATTTT
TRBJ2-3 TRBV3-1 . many CASSPSGQPTDTQYF TGTGCCAGCAGCCCGTCGGGACAACCCACAGATACGCAGTATTTT
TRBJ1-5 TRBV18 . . CASSPNWGNQPQHF TGTGCCAGCTCACCAAATTGGGGGAATCAGCCCCAGCATTTT
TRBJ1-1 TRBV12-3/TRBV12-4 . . CASSLSEAFF TGTGCCAGCAGTTTGTCTGAAGCTTTCTTT
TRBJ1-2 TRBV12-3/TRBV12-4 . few CASSLMGTNYGYTF TGTGCCAGCAGTTTAATGGGTACTAACTATGGCTACACCTTC
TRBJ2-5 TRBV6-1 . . CASGQQRIETQYF TGTGCCAGCGGCCAACAGAGGATAGAGACCCAGTACTTC
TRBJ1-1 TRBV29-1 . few CSVEDKNTEAFF TGCAGCGTTGAAGACAAGAACACTGAAGCTTTCTTT
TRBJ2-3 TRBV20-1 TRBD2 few CSFRGGATQYF TGCAGTTTCCGCGGGGGGGCTACGCAGTATTTT
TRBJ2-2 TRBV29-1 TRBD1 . CSVKGTGGTGELFF TGCAGCGTGAAAGGGACAGGGGGAACCGGGGAGCTGTTTTTT
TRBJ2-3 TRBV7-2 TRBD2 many CASSPRGTSSTDTQYF TGTGCCAGCAGCCCAAGAGGGACTAGCTCGACAGATACGCAGTATTTT
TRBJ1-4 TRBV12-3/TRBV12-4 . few CASSSPGQLNEKLFF TGTGCCAGCAGCTCGCCTGGACAGCTTAATGAAAAACTGTTTTTT
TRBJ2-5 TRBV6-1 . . CDSSEVEGYQETQYF TGTGACAGCAGTGAAGTAGAGGGGTACCAAGAGACCCAGTACTTC
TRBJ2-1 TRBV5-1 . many CASSLGGGSHNEQFF TGCGCCAGCAGCTTGGGAGGGGGGTCACACAATGAGCAGTTCTTC
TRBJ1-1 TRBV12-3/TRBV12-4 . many CASSFTEITEAFF TGTGCCAGCAGTTTCACAGAGATCACTGAAGCTTTCTTT
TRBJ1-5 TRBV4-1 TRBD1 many CASSQGDSLGNQPQHF TGCGCCAGCAGCCAAGGGGACAGTTTAGGCAATCAGCCCCAGCATTTT
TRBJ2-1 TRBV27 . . CASTSPRGPNNEQFF TGTGCCAGCACCAGTCCCAGGGGCCCGAACAATGAGCAGTTCTTC
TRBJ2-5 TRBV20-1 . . CSAAAWGPKTETQYF TGCAGTGCAGCTGCGTGGGGGCCCAAAACAGAGACCCAGTACTTC
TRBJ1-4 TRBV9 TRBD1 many CASSVGTGQTNEKLFF TGTGCCAGCAGCGTAGGGACGGGACAGACTAATGAAAAACTGTTTTTT
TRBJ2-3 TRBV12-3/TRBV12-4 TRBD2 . CASSFSSGRPDAQYF TGTGCCAGCAGTTTCTCGAGCGGGAGACCGGATGCGCAATATTTT
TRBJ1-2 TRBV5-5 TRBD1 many CASSAGTGGHYGYTF TGTGCCAGCAGCGCGGGGACAGGGGGACACTATGGCTACACCTTC
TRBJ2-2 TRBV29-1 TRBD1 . CSARTGSTGEPFF TGCAGCGCACGGACAGGGTCCACCGGGGAGCCGTTTTTT
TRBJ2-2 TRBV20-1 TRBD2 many CSALTSGSNTGELFF TGCAGTGCACTCACTAGCGGGAGTAACACCGGGGAGCTGTTTTTT
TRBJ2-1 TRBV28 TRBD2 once CASSPLGRAGSYNEQFF TGTGCCAGCAGTCCCCTCGGGAGGGCCGGATCCTACAATGAGCAGTTCTTC
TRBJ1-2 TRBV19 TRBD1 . CASSIIGQEDGGYTF TGTGCCAGTAGTATTATCGGACAGGAGGACGGCGGCTACACCTTC
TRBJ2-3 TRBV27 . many CASSWVAARDTQYF TGTGCCAGCAGTTGGGTGGCAGCTCGGGATACGCAGTATTTT
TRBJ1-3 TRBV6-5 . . CASSRDNTIYF TGTGCCAGCAGCCGAGATAACACCATATATTTT
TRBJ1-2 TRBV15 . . CATSRDSRDYGYTF TGTGCCACCAGCAGAGATTCCAGGGACTATGGCTACACCTTC
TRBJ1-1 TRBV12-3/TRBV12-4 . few CASSLGGPQRNTEAFF TGTGCCAGCAGTTTAGGGGGTCCACAGAGGAACACTGAAGCTTTCTTT
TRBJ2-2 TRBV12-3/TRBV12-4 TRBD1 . CASSRTGRGELFF TGTGCCAGCAGCCGGACAGGGAGGGGGGAGCTGTTTTTT
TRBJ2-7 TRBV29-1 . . CSVEDQGSGYEQYF TGCAGCGTTGAAGATCAAGGGAGTGGCTACGAGCAGTACTTC
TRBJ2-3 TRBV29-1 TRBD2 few CSVEAWTSGNTDTQYF TGCAGCGTTGAAGCCTGGACTAGCGGAAACACAGATACGCAGTATTTT
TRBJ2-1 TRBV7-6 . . CVSSLGGGVYNEQFF TGTGTCAGCAGTTTAGGAGGGGGCGTATACAATGAGCAGTTCTTC
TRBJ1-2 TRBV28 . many CASSPEGGSYGYTF TGTGCCAGCAGCCCGGAGGGGGGGAGCTATGGCTACACCTTC
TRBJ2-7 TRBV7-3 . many CASSPREKDREQYF TGTGCCAGCAGCCCAAGGGAAAAGGATCGCGAGCAGTACTTC
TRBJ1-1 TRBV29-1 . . CSVATLGHSTRNTEAFF TGCAGCGTCGCTACCCTAGGCCATTCCACAAGGAACACTGAAGCTTTCTTT
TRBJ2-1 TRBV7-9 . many CASSQDSVPHRNEQFF TGTGCCAGCAGTCAAGACTCGGTTCCCCACCGGAATGAGCAGTTCTTC
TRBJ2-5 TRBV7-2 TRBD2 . CASNLAGGQAETQYF TGTGCCAGCAACCTAGCGGGGGGGCAGGCAGAGACCCAGTACTTC
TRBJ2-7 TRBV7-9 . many CASSPAFPPTNSYEQYF TGTGCCAGCAGCCCCGCCTTCCCCCCAACCAACTCCTACGAGCAGTACTTC
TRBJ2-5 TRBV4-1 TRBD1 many CASSQGDRQETQYF TGCGCCAGCAGCCAAGGGGACAGACAAGAGACCCAGTACTTC
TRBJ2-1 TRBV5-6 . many CASSPTGRSEQFF TGTGCCAGCAGCCCGACCGGTAGATCCGAGCAGTTCTTC
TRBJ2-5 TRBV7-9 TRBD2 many CASSLGTSGRARETQYF TGTGCCAGCAGCTTAGGGACTAGCGGGAGGGCGCGAGAGACCCAGTACTTC
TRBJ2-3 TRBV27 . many CASSLSPGSTDTQYF TGTGCCAGCAGTTTAAGTCCTGGGAGCACAGATACGCAGTATTTT